These 3 T cell receptor beta chains came from one sample sequenced in a study of T-cell memory formation after mild COVID-19. In TCRdb, the 5' RACE reads were re-called with MiXCR into one record per CDR3 protein. The sample includes about 110,000 distinct CDR3 sequences, 9.5% to 15% of them seen just once. The sequencing input was PBMCs or a T cell subset sorted from them (not recorded which). The receptor source for this set is an adult woman who had mild COVID-19 (a few samples of this study predate the infection). Cell type and time point are not known.

V usage is TRBV7-2 and J usage is TRBJ2-7; D is ambiguous. Germline V CDR1 and CDR2: SGHTA, FQGNSA. The CDR3 sequence is 15 residues long. The germline V and J ends were trimmed by 0 bases and 0 bases, with 9 bases remaining between them. In DNA form, the CDR3 reads TGTGCCAGCAGCTTAGCTGGGGTGGGCTCCTACGAGCAGTACTTC. Protein product: CASSLAGVGSYEQYF. Together with reference TRBV7-2 and TRBJ2-7, the CDR3 gives the full variable domain: GAGVSQSPSNKVTEKGKDVELRCDPISGHTALYWYRQSLGQGLEFLIYFQGNSAPDKSGLPSDRFSAERTGGSVSTLTIQRTQQEDSAVYLCASSLAGVGSYEQYFGPGTRLTVT.

A few counts support this clonotype. The chain carries TRBV6-1 and TRBJ1-2; D is unresolved. CDR1 is MNHNS and CDR2 is SASEGT in the germline V gene. Between the trimmed V and J ends, which lost 6 bases and 9 bases, there was a span of 8 bases. The CDR3 runs to 10 residues. CDR3 residues: CASRRTSYTF. The DNA for the CDR3 is TGTGCCAGCAGGCGTACTAGCTACACCTTC.

The chain has TRBV2 and TRBJ2-7, with 9 bases that match TRBD1. From germline, CDR1 is SNHLY and CDR2 FYNNEI. The CDR3 is made up of 15 amino acids. With 6 bases clipped from V and 6 bases from J, the junction kept 12 bases outside the gene matches. The CDR3 is CASREPGQGLREQYF. CDR3 nucleotides: TGTGCCAGCAGGGAGCCGGGACAGGGACTCCGCGAGCAGTACTTC.